A single sample gave rise to the 30 T cell receptor beta chains below, sequenced in a study of T cells in Graves' hyperthyroidism and ophthalmopathy. Researchers amplified the TCR beta CDR3 regions from RNA transcripts. The HTBI primer set served for first-round RT-PCR of the TCR CDR3. A single record per CDR3 protein comes from TCRdb applying MiXCR to the multiplex PCR reads. The sample consists of 600,000 to 850,000 distinct CDR3 sequences, around 20% of them appearing once. Source material: blood. These receptors all come from a woman aged 50 to 60 with Graves' hyperthyroidism that later progressed to Graves' ophthalmopathy.

This clonotype turned up a few times. The rearrangement links TRBV20-1 to TRBJ2-5; 9 bases are a match to TRBD2. With 7 bases clipped from V and 4 bases from J, the junction kept 7 bases outside the gene matches. Germline CDR1 reads DFQATT; CDR2 reads SNEGSKA (reference sequence). This CDR3 region has 13 residues. CDR3 in amino acids: CSVTGTSRETQYF. The DNA of the CDR3 is TGCAGTGTCACCGGGACTAGCAGAGAGACCCAGTACTTC.

There are a few counts of this clonotype. The chain joins TRBV2 to TRBJ1-3; D is ambiguous. CDR1 is SNHLY, CDR2 FYNNEI, per germline. Trimming pared 2 bases from V and 0 bases from J, leaving 11 bases between. This CDR3 is 16 amino acids long. CDR3 sequence: CASSEFRASSGNTIYF. The DNA of the CDR3 is TGTGCCAGCAGTGAATTTAGGGCAAGCTCTGGAAACACCATATATTTT. The complete variable domain, with remaining parts taken from reference TRBV2 and TRBJ1-3, reads EPEVTQTPSHQVTQMGQEVILRCVPISNHLYFYWYRQILGQKVEFLVSFYNNEISEKSEIFDDQFSVERPDGSNFTLKIRSTKLEDSAMYFCASSEFRASSGNTIYFGEGSWLTVV.

This sequence joins TRBV6-1 and TRBJ2-7; no reliable D call. V shed 5 bases and J shed 6 bases, with 14 bases lying between them. Germline V CDR1 and CDR2: MNHNS, SASEGT. This CDR3 has 13 amino acids. The CDR3 region is CASSYTLLSEQYF. CDR3 nucleotide sequence: TGTGCCAGCAGTTATACGTTGTTGAGCGAGCAGTACTTC.

This clonotype appeared many times. The chain has TRBV5-1 and TRBJ1-1, with D perhaps TRBD1 (5 bases). The V end was cut by 3 bases, the J end by 1 base, with 13 bases between. Germline V lookup: CDR1 SGHRS, CDR2 YFSETQ. CDR3 size: 15 residues. In DNA form, the CDR3 reads TGCGCCAGCAGCTCATGGGGGGATAGGAACACTGAAGCTTTCTTT. Protein sequence: CASSSWGDRNTEAFF.

The chain carries TRBV16 and TRBJ1-6, with D hard to call. The CDR3 has 14 residues. V was trimmed by 2 bases and J by 4 bases, leaving 6 bases between them. Germline CDR1 KGHSY, CDR2 FQNENV. The CDR3 sequence is CASSQNNYNSPLHF. Written as DNA, the CDR3 is TGTGCCAGCAGCCAAAACAATTATAATTCACCCCTCCACTTT.

The table lists this clonotype with many counts. CDR3 sequence: CASSLATGGPSNTEAFF. The CDR3 bases are TGTGCCAGCAGCTTAGCGACAGGGGGCCCCTCGAACACTGAAGCTTTCTTT. The chain employs TRBV13 and TRBJ1-1; 10 nucleotides align to TRBD1. CDR1 and CDR2 (germline): PRHDT, FYEKMQ (reference sequence). V shed 1 base, J shed 1 base, and the junction held 6 bases outside the gene matches. The CDR3 extends over 17 amino acids.

This clonotype was seen only a few times. V gene TRBV6-1 combines with J gene TRBJ1-1; 9 bases are a match to TRBD1. The V and J ends lost 3 bases and 6 bases, in that order; junction bases with no gene match: 8. Per germline, CDR1 MNHNS and CDR2 SASEGT. This CDR3 comprises 15 residues. This CDR3 reads CASSDTGGASAEAFF. DNA for the CDR3: TGTGCCAGCAGTGACACAGGGGGCGCGTCCGCTGAAGCTTTCTTT.

This chain uses TRBV27 with TRBJ1-1; no reliable D call. CDR3 size: 12 residues. The germline V gene has CDR1 MNHEY and CDR2 SMNVEV (reference sequence). V gave up 5 bases and J gave up 4 bases, with 8 bases separating them. The CDR3 reads CASSGVLTEAFF. As DNA, the CDR3 is TGTGCCAGCAGTGGGGTACTCACTGAAGCTTTCTTT.

This chain connects TRBV6-4 to TRBJ1-1; 9 bases agree with TRBD1. V lost 6 bases and J lost 5; bases outside the gene matches: 10. The CDR3 consists of 15 residues. Germline V lookup: CDR1 MRHNA, CDR2 SNTAGT. Here the CDR3 reads CASSPGTGKGTEAFF. CDR3 coding DNA: TGTGCCAGCAGCCCCGGGACAGGGAAGGGGACTGAAGCTTTCTTT.

CDR3 nucleotide sequence: TGCGCCAGCAGCCTAGTTCGGAGCCAAGAGACCCAGTACTTC. This gives the protein CASSLVRSQETQYF. This rearrangement joins TRBV4-1 to TRBJ2-5; D is unresolved. This CDR3 comprises 14 residues. Germline CDR1 reads MGHRA; CDR2 reads YSYEKL. Trimming pared 4 bases from V and 1 base from J, leaving 10 bases between.

In this sample, this clonotype turned up a few times. The genes are TRBV5-1 and TRBJ1-4, with D perhaps TRBD1 (5 bases). V was shortened by 1 base and J by 7 bases, with 17 bases between the two germline ends. This CDR3 contains 16 residues. The germline CDR1 and CDR2 sequences are SGHRS and YFSETQ. The CDR3 sequence is CASSLSGTSAGEKLFF. Here the CDR3 DNA reads TGCGCCAGCAGCTTGAGTGGGACCAGTGCAGGTGAAAAACTGTTTTTT.

This clonotype turned up a few times. The chain joins TRBV7-2 to TRBJ1-2, with a possible D match to TRBD1 (5 bases). V was shortened by 5 bases and J by 4 bases, with 11 bases between the two germline ends. This CDR3 comprises 13 residues. The germline V gene encodes CDR1 SGHTA and CDR2 FQGNSA. The CDR3: CASSNGGGYGYTF. CDR3 nucleotide sequence: TGTGCCAGCAGCAACGGGGGGGGCTATGGCTACACCTTC. Complete variable domain (other parts from reference TRBV7-2 and TRBJ1-2): GAGVSQSPSNKVTEKGKDVELRCDPISGHTALYWYRQSLGQGLEFLIYFQGNSAPDKSGLPSDRFSAERTGGSVSTLTIQRTQQEDSAVYLCASSNGGGYGYTFGSGTRLTVV.

This clonotype has just a few counts. The chain links TRBV6-5 to TRBJ2-1; D is undetermined. Germline CDR1 reads MNHEY; CDR2 reads SVGAGI. The V gene lost 2 bases and the J gene lost 4 bases, with 6 bases spanning the gap. The CDR3 length is 13 residues. For the CDR3, the DNA is TGTGCCAGCAGTTACGCCGTGTACAATGAGCAGTTCTTC. This codes for CASSYAVYNEQFF.

V is TRBV12-3 or TRBV12-4 and J is TRBJ2-4; tentatively, D is TRBD2 (6 bases). The CDR3 has 16 residues. Deletions cut 4 bases from V and 3 bases from J, with 16 bases between. The CDR3 is CASSWGVLGVKNIQYF. The CDR3 DNA reads TGTGCCAGCAGTTGGGGGGTGTTGGGAGTCAAAAACATTCAGTACTTC.

This clonotype was seen at least ten times. V and J are TRBV30 and TRBJ2-5; no clear D gene. Germline lookup yields CDR1 GTSNPN and CDR2 SVGIG (reference sequence). The CDR3 has 12 residues. V dropped 0 bases and J dropped 5 bases, with 7 bases sitting between them. CDR3 nucleotides: TGTGCCTGGAGTGTTCAGGTGGAGACCCAGTACTTC. It specifies CAWSVQVETQYF.

About this clonotype: The CDR3 does not close with the conserved phenylalanine or tryptophan, likely indicating a read error. V is TRBV3-1 and J is TRBJ1-1, with D possibly matching TRBD1 (6 bases). V shed 0 bases and J shed 4 bases, with 9 bases lying between them. The CDR3 spans 14 residues. Germline V lookup: CDR1 LGHDT, CDR2 YNNKEL (reference sequence). CDR3 in amino acids: CASSQEQGFTEAFL. The CDR3 region has the DNA TGTGCCAGCAGCCAAGAACAGGGCTTCACTGAAGCTTTCCTT.

The table lists this clonotype with many counts. The chain combines TRBV20-1 with TRBJ2-7; tentative D call: TRBD2 (6 bases). The length of the CDR3 is 15 residues. V was cut by 6 bases and J by 4 bases, with 22 bases left in between. Germline loops: CDR1 DFQATT, CDR2 SNEGSKA (reference sequence). CDR3 protein: CSAPSGQGAVYEQYF. CDR3 coding DNA: TGCAGTGCCCCCAGCGGGCAGGGTGCGGTTTACGAGCAGTACTTC.

This clonotype was seen at least ten times. The V gene is TRBV27, the J gene TRBJ1-2, with D possibly matching TRBD1 (6 bases). Looked up from germline, CDR1 is MNHEY and CDR2 is SMNVEV (reference sequence). This CDR3 spans 13 amino acids. V lost 5 bases, J lost 3 bases, and 10 bases lay in between. The CDR3, as DNA: TGTGCCAGCAGTACAGGGATCTACTATGGCTACACCTTC. It codes for CASSTGIYYGYTF.

This clonotype was seen ten or more times. The CDR3 nucleotides are TGTGCCAGTAAGGGGGGACAGGGGGCTGAGGAGACCCAGTACTTC. Translating it yields CASKGGQGAEETQYF. The chain recombines TRBV6-1 with TRBJ2-5; 12 bases map to TRBD1. Germline V gives CDR1 MNHNS, CDR2 SASEGT. The CDR3 loop spans 15 amino acids. Trimming cost V 9 bases and J 5 bases; bases outside gene matches: 10.

As concerns this clonotype: No DNA is shown, since the ends of the CDR3 on it are uncertain; the CDR3 is the one TCRdb lists. The rearrangement uses TRBV24-1 and TRBJ2-5; the D call TRBD1 from the table was never checked on the DNA. Looked up from germline, CDR1 is KGHDR and CDR2 is SFDVKD. The CDR3 length is 14 residues, termini included. CDR3 loop: CATSVPGIRETQYF.

This clonotype was counted many times. The chain carries TRBV2 and TRBJ2-7; possible D gene TRBD1, 6 bases. Trimming pared 2 bases from V and 1 base from J, leaving 12 bases between. Germline values: CDR1 SNHLY, CDR2 FYNNEI. The CDR3 is 15 residues long. The CDR3 nucleotides read TGTGCCAGCAGTGAACGGGACACCAGATCCTACGAGCAGTACTTC. As protein: CASSERDTRSYEQYF. Based on the CDR3 plus reference TRBV2 and TRBJ2-7, the full variable domain is EPEVTQTPSHQVTQMGQEVILRCVPISNHLYFYWYRQILGQKVEFLVSFYNNEISEKSEIFDDQFSVERPDGSNFTLKIRSTKLEDSAMYFCASSERDTRSYEQYFGPGTRLTVT.

This clonotype appeared a few times. The rearrangement links TRBV6-6 to TRBJ1-6, with 8 positions matching TRBD1. This CDR3 is built from 16 residues. Looked up from germline, CDR1 is MNHNY and CDR2 is SVGAGI (reference sequence). The V and J ends lost 0 bases and 7 bases, in that order; junction bases with no gene match: 5. This CDR3 reads CASSYSWDRNNSPLHF. CDR3 nucleotide sequence: TGTGCCAGCAGTTACTCGTGGGACAGGAACAATTCACCCCTCCACTTT.

The V call is TRBV4-1, the J call TRBJ2-2, with D hard to call. The CDR3 covers 13 residues. Germline values: CDR1 MGHRA, CDR2 YSYEKL. The germline V and J ends were trimmed by 3 bases and 8 bases, with 10 bases remaining between them. The CDR3 protein is CASSHPTAGELFF. The CDR3 coding sequence is TGCGCCAGCAGCCACCCCACGGCGGGGGAGCTGTTTTTT.

The gene calls are TRBV12-3 or TRBV12-4 and TRBJ2-4, with D tentatively TRBD1 (5 bases). This CDR3 has 14 residues. The V end lost 3 bases, the J end lost 8 bases, and 14 bases lay between the germline ends. In DNA form, the CDR3 reads TGTGCCAGCAGTTTCGGGCAGGGTGTGGACATTCAGTACTTC. It is translated as CASSFGQGVDIQYF.

This clonotype showed up many times. The gene calls are TRBV30 and TRBJ1-1; 9 bases are shared with TRBD1. Germline V CDR1 and CDR2: GTSNPN, SVGIG (reference sequence). V shed 4 bases and J 0 bases; nucleotides not matched to a gene: 6. The CDR3 is made up of 15 amino acids. The chain's CDR3 is CAWMDRGPLNTEAFF. Here the CDR3 DNA reads TGTGCCTGGATGGACAGGGGACCCTTGAACACTGAAGCTTTCTTT.

The chain links TRBV15 to TRBJ2-2; D is possibly TRBD1 (6 bases). The CDR3 runs to 15 residues. Trimming removed 8 bases from V and 4 bases from J, with 17 bases in between. CDR1 and CDR2 from the germline V gene are LNHNV and YYDKDF (reference sequence). CDR3 amino acids: CATLGRGKSTGELFF. CDR3 nucleotide sequence: TGTGCCACCCTGGGCAGGGGAAAAAGCACCGGGGAGCTGTTTTTT.

V is TRBV7-3 and J is TRBJ2-1; 8 nucleotides match TRBD2. The CDR3 consists of 15 residues. The trim removed 1 base at V and 4 bases at J, leaving 3 bases unmatched. Germline CDR1 SGHTA, CDR2 FQGTGA. In DNA form, the CDR3 reads TGTGCCAGCAGCTTAAACGGGGGGGATTACAATGAGCAGTTCTTC. This codes for CASSLNGGDYNEQFF.

This clonotype was seen only a few times. This could be a read error, since a much larger clone is one nucleotide away. The chain carries TRBV30 and TRBJ1-5, with TRBD1 identical over 7 bases. The CDR3 runs 15 residues. Trimming cost V 1 base and J 3 bases; bases outside gene matches: 6. Looked up from germline, CDR1 is GTSNPN and CDR2 is SVGIG (reference sequence). The CDR3 loop reads CAWSARGTVNQPQHF. CDR3 sequence (DNA): TGTGCCTGGAGTGCCAGAGGGACAGTCAATCAGCCCCAGCATTTT.

This rearrangement joins TRBV19 to TRBJ1-1; TRBD1 is a possible D gene (5 bases). V was trimmed by 3 bases and J by 3 bases, leaving 14 bases between them. The CDR3 loop spans 15 amino acids. The germline gives CDR1 LNHDA, CDR2 SQIVND (reference sequence). Here the CDR3 reads CASSISSWGDTEAFF. The CDR3 region has the DNA TGTGCCAGTAGTATCTCATCCTGGGGGGACACTGAAGCTTTCTTT.

The sample holds many counts of this clonotype. V is TRBV20-1 and J is TRBJ1-1, with a tentative D call TRBD1 (5 bases). The V gene's germline CDR1 is DFQATT and CDR2 SNEGSKA (reference sequence). There are 13 residues in the CDR3. Trimming took off 6 bases at V and 4 bases at J, with 15 bases between the two ends. The CDR3 spells CSARQGRGTEAFF. As DNA, the CDR3 is TGCAGTGCGCGCCAGGGTAGGGGCACTGAAGCTTTCTTT.